Presented here are 20 T cell receptor beta chains from one specimen sequenced in a study of cytomegalovirus exposure and HLA in healthy donors. 13 Jbeta primers and 60 Vbeta primers were used for the PCR. Assay used: immunoSEQ multiplex PCR; TCRdb lists only in-frame clones, some missing. The repertoire holds about 54,000 clones, with under 90% as singletons. The sequenced material came from PBMCs. The source of these receptors is a woman between 18 and 29 years old in good health and CMV-seronegative.

In DNA, the CDR3 is TGTGCCAGCAGCTATAAAGGGGGATCCTTGAACACTGAAGCTTTCTTT. It codes for CASSYKGGSLNTEAFF. The chain is built from TRBV7-9 and TRBJ1-1; weak D call: TRBD1 (6 bases). Germline values: CDR1 SEHNR, CDR2 FQNEAQ (reference sequence). This CDR3 spans 16 amino acids. The ends were cut back, 4 bases at V and 0 bases at J, with 15 bases in the middle.

V gene TRBV18 combines with J gene TRBJ1-4, with 8 bases aligning to TRBD1. Germline assignment: CDR1 KGHSH and CDR2 LQKENI. J lost 6 bases, V lost 6 bases, and 9 bases had no gene match. The CDR3 is 15 residues long. CDR3 nucleotide sequence: TGTGCCAGCTCCCGCCAGGGGGCGGGCGATGAAAAACTGTTTTTT. Translation: CASSRQGAGDEKLFF.

The chain is built from TRBV5-1 and TRBJ2-2; D is ambiguous. V lost 1 base and J 2 bases, leaving 12 bases between the germline ends. The CDR3 loop spans 16 amino acids. Germline V gene lookup returns CDR1 SGHRS and CDR2 YFSETQ. The CDR3 sequence: CASSLKAPGNTGELFF. CDR3 in DNA: TGCGCCAGCAGCTTGAAGGCCCCAGGAAACACCGGGGAGCTGTTTTTT.

The chain links TRBV7-2 to TRBJ2-7; TRBD1 aligns across 8 bases. With 4 bases clipped from V and 3 bases from J, the junction kept 8 bases outside the gene matches. CDR3 length equals 15 residues. The germline V gene encodes CDR1 SGHTA and CDR2 FQGNSA. DNA for the CDR3: TGTGCCAGCAGCTCACAGGGGGACGACCTCTACGAGCAGTACTTC. It yields the protein CASSSQGDDLYEQYF.

J is TRBJ2-3 and V is TRBV7-3, with D hard to call. CDR3 size: 15 residues. V lost 2 bases and J lost 3, with 12 bases in between. Germline-derived CDR1 and CDR2 are SGHTA and FQGTGA. The CDR3 sequence: CASSLGLSVTDTQYF. CDR3 nucleotides: TGTGCCAGCAGCTTAGGTTTATCGGTAACAGATACGCAGTATTTT.

The gene calls are TRBV10-3 and TRBJ1-3, with a possible D match to TRBD1 (6 bases). Germline V gene lookup returns CDR1 ENHRY and CDR2 SYGVKD. The CDR3 has 14 amino acids. Deletions cut 5 bases from V and 0 bases from J, with 8 bases between. The CDR3 DNA follows: TGTGCCATCAGTCAGGGGAGCTCTGGAAACACCATATATTTT. Translating gives CAISQGSSGNTIYF.

A few counts support this clone. The rearrangement links TRBV15 to TRBJ2-3, with TRBD2 as a possible D gene (5 bases). Germline values: CDR1 LNHNV, CDR2 YYDKDF (reference sequence). The V and J ends lost 1 base and 0 bases respectively, with 5 bases between them. The CDR3 extends over 14 amino acids. The CDR3: CATSRGLSTDTQYF. CDR3 nucleotide sequence: TGTGCCACCAGCAGAGGACTAAGCACAGATACGCAGTATTTT.

The chain carries TRBV19 and TRBJ2-1; TRBD2 aligns across 14 bases. With 2 bases clipped from V and 10 bases from J, the junction kept 4 bases outside the gene matches. Germline CDR1 is LNHDA and CDR2 is SQIVND (reference sequence). This CDR3 has 15 amino acids. The CDR3 DNA reads as TGTGCCAGTAGTATACCGGGACTAGCGGGAGAGGAGCAGTTCTTC. It specifies CASSIPGLAGEEQFF.

V is TRBV15 and J is TRBJ1-1, with D perhaps matching TRBD1 (6 bases). V lost 0 bases to trimming and J lost 3 bases, with 11 bases between them. This CDR3 spans 15 amino acids. Germline CDR1 and CDR2: LNHNV and YYDKDF (reference sequence). The CDR3 DNA follows: TGTGCCACCAGCAGAGATCTCAGGGGAGACACTGAAGCTTTCTTT. As protein: CATSRDLRGDTEAFF.

This clone was counted a few times. The chain joins TRBV29-1 to TRBJ2-7, with 7 positions matching TRBD2. CDR1 SQVTM and CDR2 ANQGSEA come from the germline V gene. Trimming cost V 6 bases and J 0 bases; bases outside gene matches: 14. The CDR3 consists of 16 residues. This chain's CDR3 is CSVPRGEHSGSYEQYF. DNA of the CDR3: TGCAGCGTCCCCCGGGGGGAGCACTCGGGCTCCTACGAGCAGTACTTC.

The chain is built from TRBV11-2 and TRBJ2-7; 7 bases match TRBD2. The CDR3 consists of 17 residues. Germline-derived CDR1 and CDR2 are SGHAT and FQNNGV. The trim removed 2 bases at V and 5 bases at J, leaving 15 bases unmatched. The DNA of the CDR3 is TGTGCCAGCAGCTTAACCACCGGGACTAAGCTTAGCAACGAGCAGTACTTC. Translating it yields CASSLTTGTKLSNEQYF.

V usage is TRBV7-9 and J usage is TRBJ2-5; D unresolved. The CDR3 has 13 amino acids. Trimming took 3 bases from V and 2 from J, leaving 7 bases between them. CDR1 is SEHNR, CDR2 FQNEAQ, per germline (reference sequence). The CDR3 region is CASSFPQQETQYF. The CDR3 nucleotides read TGTGCCAGCAGCTTTCCCCAGCAAGAGACCCAGTACTTC.

The chain has TRBV28 and TRBJ2-7; no clear D. Germline CDR1 and CDR2: MDHEN and SYDVKM. The CDR3 sequence is 11 residues long. Between the trimmed V and J ends, which lost 8 bases and 2 bases, there was a span of 7 bases. CDR3 nucleotide sequence: TGTGCCAGCCTCAGTGCCTACGAGCAGTACTTC. Its translation is CASLSAYEQYF.

The chain combines TRBV7-3 with TRBJ2-4; the D gene is possibly TRBD1 (5 bases). Germline CDR1 is SGHTA and CDR2 is FQGTGA. The CDR3 is 13 amino acids. Trimming removed 6 bases from V and 6 bases from J, with 12 bases in between. The CDR3 DNA follows: TGTGCCAGCAGTGGGGCCAGTGTAAACATTCAGTACTTC. It yields the protein CASSGASVNIQYF.

The V and J genes are TRBV19 and TRBJ1-2; TRBD1 aligns across 7 bases. Germline CDR1 is LNHDA and CDR2 is SQIVND (reference sequence). The length of the CDR3 is 12 residues. V gave up 5 bases and J gave up 8 bases; unmatched junction bases: 5. CDR3 loop: CASSLTGLGYTF. CDR3 nucleotide sequence: TGTGCCAGTAGTCTGACAGGGCTCGGCTACACCTTC. Drawing the rest from reference TRBV19 and TRBJ1-2, the complete variable domain is DGGITQSPKYLFRKEGQNVTLSCEQNLNHDAMYWYRQDPGQGLRLIYYSQIVNDFQKGDIAEGYSVSREKKESFPLTVTSAQKNPTAFYLCASSLTGLGYTFGSGTRLTVV.

V usage is TRBV28 and J usage is TRBJ1-1; a possible D gene is TRBD1 (6 bases). Trimming took 5 bases from V and 4 from J, leaving 14 bases between them. The V gene's germline CDR1 is MDHEN and CDR2 SYDVKM. The CDR3 spans 14 residues. The CDR3 DNA follows: TGTGCCAGCAGTCCGCTCCAAGGGGGCACTGAAGCTTTCTTT. It yields the protein CASSPLQGGTEAFF. Full variable domain (rest looked up from reference TRBV28 and TRBJ1-1): DVKVTQSSRYLVKRTGEKVFLECVQDMDHENMFWYRQDPGLGLRLIYFSYDVKMKEKGDIPEGYSVSREKKERFSLILESASTNQTSMYLCASSPLQGGTEAFFGQGTRLTVV.

V usage is TRBV21-1 and J usage is TRBJ1-2; the table's D call, TRBD1, was not checked against the DNA. TRBV21-1 is classified as a pseudogene. This CDR3 contains 18 residues. The CDR3 region is CASSCRVGHGPPDYGYTF. CDR3 sequence (DNA): TGTGCCAGCAGCTGTAGGGTCGGACACGGCCCTCCGGACTATGGCTACACCTTC.

The chain links TRBV9 to TRBJ2-1, with 11 bases lining up with TRBD2. Germline trimming cut 3 bases from V and 7 bases from J; bases unmatched to any gene: 15. The germline V gene encodes CDR1 SGDLS and CDR2 YYNGEE. The CDR3 consists of 18 residues. CDR3 protein: CASSAGSGSGRATNEQFF. CDR3 nucleotides: TGTGCCAGCAGCGCGGGGTCGGGTAGCGGGAGGGCAACGAATGAGCAGTTCTTC.

The chain couples TRBV2 to TRBJ1-1; D perhaps matches TRBD1 (5 bases). Germline CDR1 is SNHLY and CDR2 is FYNNEI. V was clipped by 2 bases and J by 0 bases, with 13 bases between them. The CDR3 is 16 residues long. The CDR3 region is CASSESIGRVNTEAFF. The CDR3, as DNA: TGTGCCAGCAGTGAATCGATCGGCAGGGTGAACACTGAAGCTTTCTTT.

This chain connects TRBV28 to TRBJ2-7, with 9 bases identical to TRBD2. The V gene end was trimmed by 3 bases and the J gene end by 4 bases; junction bases not matched to a gene: 10. The CDR3 loop spans 16 amino acids. Germline V CDR1 and CDR2: MDHEN, SYDVKM. The CDR3: CASSLGATSGSYEQYF. The CDR3 DNA reads as TGTGCCAGCAGTTTGGGAGCGACTAGCGGTTCTTACGAGCAGTACTTC.